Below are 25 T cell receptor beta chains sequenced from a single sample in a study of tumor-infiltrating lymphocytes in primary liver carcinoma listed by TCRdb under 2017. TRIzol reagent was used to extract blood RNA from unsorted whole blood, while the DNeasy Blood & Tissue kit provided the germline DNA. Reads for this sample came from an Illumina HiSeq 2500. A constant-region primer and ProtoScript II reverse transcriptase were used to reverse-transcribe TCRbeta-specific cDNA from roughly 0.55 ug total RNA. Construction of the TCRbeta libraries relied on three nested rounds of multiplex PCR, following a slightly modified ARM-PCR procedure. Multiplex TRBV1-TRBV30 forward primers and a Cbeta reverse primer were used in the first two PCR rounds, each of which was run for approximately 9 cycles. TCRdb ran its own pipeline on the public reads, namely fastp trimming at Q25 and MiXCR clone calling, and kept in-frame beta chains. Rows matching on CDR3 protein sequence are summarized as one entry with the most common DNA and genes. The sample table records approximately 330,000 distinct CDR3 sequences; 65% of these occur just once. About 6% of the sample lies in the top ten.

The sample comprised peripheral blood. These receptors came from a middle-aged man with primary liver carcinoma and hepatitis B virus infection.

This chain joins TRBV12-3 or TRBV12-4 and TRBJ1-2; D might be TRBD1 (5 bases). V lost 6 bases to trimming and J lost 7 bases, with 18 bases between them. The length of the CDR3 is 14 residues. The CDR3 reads CASSQIQVRIGYTF. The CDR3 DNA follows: TGTGCCAGCAGCCAAATACAGGTGAGGATTGGCTACACCTTC.

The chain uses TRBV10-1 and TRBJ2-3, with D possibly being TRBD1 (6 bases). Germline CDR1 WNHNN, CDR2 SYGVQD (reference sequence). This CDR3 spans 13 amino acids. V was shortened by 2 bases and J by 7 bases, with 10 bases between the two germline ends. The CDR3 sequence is CASSETGTNTQYF. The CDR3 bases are TGCGCCAGCAGTGAGACAGGGACAAATACGCAGTATTTT.

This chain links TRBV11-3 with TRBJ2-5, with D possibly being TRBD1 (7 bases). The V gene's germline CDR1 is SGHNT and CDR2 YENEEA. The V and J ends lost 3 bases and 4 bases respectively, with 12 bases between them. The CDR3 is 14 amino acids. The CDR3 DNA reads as TGTGCCAGCAGCTTTTCAGGGGGGTCAGAGACCCAGTACTTC. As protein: CASSFSGGSETQYF.

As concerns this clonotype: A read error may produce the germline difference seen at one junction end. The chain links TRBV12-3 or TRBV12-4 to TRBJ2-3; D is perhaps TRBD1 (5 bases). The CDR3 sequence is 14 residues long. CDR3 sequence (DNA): TGTGCCAACAGTTACGACAGCCCGGCTGATACGCAGTATTTT. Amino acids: CANSYDSPADTQYF.

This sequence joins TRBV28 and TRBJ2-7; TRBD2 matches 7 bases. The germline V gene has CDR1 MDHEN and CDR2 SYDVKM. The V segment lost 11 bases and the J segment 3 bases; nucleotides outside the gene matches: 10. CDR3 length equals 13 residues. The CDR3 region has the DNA TGTGCCGGCGGTGGGGGGAGGGGCTACGAGCAGTACTTC. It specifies CAGGGGRGYEQYF.

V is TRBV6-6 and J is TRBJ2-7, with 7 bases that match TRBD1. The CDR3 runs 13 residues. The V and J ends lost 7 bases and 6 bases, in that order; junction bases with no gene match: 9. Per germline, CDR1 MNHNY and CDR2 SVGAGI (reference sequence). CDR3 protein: CASTQQGSVEQYF. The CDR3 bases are TGTGCCAGCACTCAACAGGGGTCAGTCGAGCAGTACTTC.

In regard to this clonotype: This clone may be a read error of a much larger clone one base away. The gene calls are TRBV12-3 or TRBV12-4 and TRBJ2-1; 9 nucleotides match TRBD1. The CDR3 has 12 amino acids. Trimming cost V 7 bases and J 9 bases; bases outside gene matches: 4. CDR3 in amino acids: CASTLQGAEQFF. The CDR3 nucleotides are TGTGCCAGCACCTTACAGGGGGCTGAGCAGTTCTTC.

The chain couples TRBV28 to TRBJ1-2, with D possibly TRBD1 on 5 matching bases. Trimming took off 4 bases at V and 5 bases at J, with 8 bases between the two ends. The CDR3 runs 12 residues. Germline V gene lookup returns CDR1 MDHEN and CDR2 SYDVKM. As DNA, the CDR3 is TGTGCCAGCAGTTGGCAGGGATATGGCTACACCTTC. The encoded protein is CASSWQGYGYTF.

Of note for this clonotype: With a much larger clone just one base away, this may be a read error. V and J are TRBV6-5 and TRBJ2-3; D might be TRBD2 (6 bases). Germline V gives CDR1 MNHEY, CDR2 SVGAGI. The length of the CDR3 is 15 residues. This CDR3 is CASSFGGLYTDTHYF. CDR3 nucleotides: TGTGCCAGCAGTTTTGGGGGACTGTACACAGATACGCACTATTTT.

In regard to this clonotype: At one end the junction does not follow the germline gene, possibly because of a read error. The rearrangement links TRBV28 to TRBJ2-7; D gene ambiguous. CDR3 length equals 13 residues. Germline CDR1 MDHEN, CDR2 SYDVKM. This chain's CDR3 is CASTLALYYEQYF. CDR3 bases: TGTGCCAGCACTTTAGCACTTTACTACGAGCAGTACTTC.

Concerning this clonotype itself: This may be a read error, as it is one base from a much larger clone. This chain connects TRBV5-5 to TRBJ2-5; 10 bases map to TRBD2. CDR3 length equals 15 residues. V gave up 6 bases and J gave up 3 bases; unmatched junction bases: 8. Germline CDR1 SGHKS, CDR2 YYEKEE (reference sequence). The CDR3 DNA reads TGTGCCAGCACCTCCGGGACTAGCGTCAAAGAGACCCAGTACTTC. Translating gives CASTSGTSVKETQYF.

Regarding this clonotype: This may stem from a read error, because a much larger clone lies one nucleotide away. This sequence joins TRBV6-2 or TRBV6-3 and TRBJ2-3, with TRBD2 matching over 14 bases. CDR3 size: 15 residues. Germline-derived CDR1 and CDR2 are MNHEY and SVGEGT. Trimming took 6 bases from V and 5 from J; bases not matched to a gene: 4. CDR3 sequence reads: CASSLTSGRVDTQYF. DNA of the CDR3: TGTGCCAGCAGCCTGACTAGCGGGAGGGTAGATACGCAGTATTTT.

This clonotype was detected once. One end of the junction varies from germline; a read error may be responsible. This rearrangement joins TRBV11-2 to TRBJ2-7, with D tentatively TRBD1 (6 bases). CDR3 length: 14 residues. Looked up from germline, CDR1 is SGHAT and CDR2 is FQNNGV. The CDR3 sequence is CASSSIGQFYEQYF. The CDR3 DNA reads TGTGCCAGTAGCTCCATCGGACAGTTCTACGAGCAGTACTTC.

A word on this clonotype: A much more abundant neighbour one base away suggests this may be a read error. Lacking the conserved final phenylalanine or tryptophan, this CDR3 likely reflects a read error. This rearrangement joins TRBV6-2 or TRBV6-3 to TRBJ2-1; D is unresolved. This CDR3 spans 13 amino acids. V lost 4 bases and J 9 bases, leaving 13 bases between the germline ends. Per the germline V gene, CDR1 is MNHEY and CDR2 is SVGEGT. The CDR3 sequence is CASSFPLVAEQFI. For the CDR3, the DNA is TGTGCCAGCAGTTTCCCGCTAGTGGCTGAGCAGTTCATC.

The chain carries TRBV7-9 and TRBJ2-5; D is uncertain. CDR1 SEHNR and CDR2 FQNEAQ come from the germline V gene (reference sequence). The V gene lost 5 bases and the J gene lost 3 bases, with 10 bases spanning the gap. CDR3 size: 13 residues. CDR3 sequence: CASSGGQKETQYF. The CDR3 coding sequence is TGTGCCAGCAGCGGTGGGCAGAAAGAGACCCAGTACTTC.

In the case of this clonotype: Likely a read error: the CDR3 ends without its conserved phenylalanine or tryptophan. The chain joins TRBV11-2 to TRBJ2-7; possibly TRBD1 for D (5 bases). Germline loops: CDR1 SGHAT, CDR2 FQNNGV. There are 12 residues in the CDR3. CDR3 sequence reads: CTSSLIWGQQYS. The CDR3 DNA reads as TGTACCAGCAGCTTAATCTGGGGCCAGCAGTACTCC.

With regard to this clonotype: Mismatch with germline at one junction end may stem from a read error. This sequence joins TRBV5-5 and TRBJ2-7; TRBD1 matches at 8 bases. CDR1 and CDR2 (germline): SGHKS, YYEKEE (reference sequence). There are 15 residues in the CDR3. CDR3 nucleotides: TGTGCCAGCAGCTTGGGTACAGGGGGAGAGTACGAGCAGTGCTTC. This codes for CASSLGTGGEYEQCF.

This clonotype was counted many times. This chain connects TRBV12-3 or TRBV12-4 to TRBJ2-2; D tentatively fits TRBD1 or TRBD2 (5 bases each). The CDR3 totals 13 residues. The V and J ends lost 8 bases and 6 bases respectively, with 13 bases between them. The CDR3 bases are TGTGCCAGCTCCGTGTCGGGGCCCGGGGAGCTGTTTTTT. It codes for CASSVSGPGELFF.

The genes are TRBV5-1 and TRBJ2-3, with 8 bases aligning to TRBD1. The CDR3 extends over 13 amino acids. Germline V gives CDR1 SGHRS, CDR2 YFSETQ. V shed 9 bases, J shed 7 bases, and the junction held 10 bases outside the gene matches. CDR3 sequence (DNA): TGCGCCACCTCGACAGGGGTAGGATATACGCAGTATTTT. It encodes CATSTGVGYTQYF. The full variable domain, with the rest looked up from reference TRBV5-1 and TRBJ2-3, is KAGVTQTPRYLIKTRGQQVTLSCSPISGHRSVSWYQQTPGQGLQFLFEYFSETQRNKGNFPGRFSGRQFSNSRSEMNVSTLELGDSALYLCATSTGVGYTQYFGPGTRLTVL.

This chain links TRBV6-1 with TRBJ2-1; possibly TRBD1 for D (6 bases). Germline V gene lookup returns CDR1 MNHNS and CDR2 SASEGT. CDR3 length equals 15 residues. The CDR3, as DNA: TGTGGCAGTGAATGGTGGCAGGGGACCTACAATGAGCAGTTCTTC. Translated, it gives CGSEWWQGTYNEQFF.

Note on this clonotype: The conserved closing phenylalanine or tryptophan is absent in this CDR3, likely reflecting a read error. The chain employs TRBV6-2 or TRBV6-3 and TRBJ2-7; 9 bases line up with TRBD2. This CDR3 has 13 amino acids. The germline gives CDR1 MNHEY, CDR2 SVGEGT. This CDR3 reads CASRREGRYQQYL. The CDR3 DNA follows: TGTGCCAGCAGGCGGGAGGGACGCTACCAGCAGTACCTC.

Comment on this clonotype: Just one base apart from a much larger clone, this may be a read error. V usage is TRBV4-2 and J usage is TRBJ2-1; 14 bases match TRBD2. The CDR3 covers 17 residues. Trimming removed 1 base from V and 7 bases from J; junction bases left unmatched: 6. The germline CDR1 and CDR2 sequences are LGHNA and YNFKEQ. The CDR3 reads CASSQVTGLAGDNEQFF. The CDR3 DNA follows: TGTGCCAGCAGCCAAGTAACGGGACTAGCGGGGGATAATGAGCAGTTCTTC.

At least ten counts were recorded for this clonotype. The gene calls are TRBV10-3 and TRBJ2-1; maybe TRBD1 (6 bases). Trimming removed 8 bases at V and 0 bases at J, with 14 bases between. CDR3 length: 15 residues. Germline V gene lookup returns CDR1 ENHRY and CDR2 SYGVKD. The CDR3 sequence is CAIRDTYSSYNEQFF. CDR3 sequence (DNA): TGTGCCATCCGGGACACCTATAGCTCCTACAATGAGCAGTTCTTC.

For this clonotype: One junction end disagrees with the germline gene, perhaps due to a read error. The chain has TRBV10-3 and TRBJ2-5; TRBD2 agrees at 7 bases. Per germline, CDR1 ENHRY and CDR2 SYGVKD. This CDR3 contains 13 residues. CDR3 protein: CVISESTSETQYF. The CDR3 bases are TGTGTCATCAGTGAGTCGACTAGCGAGACCCAGTACTTC.

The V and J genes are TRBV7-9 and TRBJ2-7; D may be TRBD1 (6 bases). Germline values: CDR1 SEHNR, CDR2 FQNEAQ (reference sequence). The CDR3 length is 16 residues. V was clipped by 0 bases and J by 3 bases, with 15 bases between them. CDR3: CASSLADGTYYYEQYF. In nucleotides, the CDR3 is TGTGCCAGCAGCTTAGCGGACGGGACATACTACTACGAGCAGTACTTC.